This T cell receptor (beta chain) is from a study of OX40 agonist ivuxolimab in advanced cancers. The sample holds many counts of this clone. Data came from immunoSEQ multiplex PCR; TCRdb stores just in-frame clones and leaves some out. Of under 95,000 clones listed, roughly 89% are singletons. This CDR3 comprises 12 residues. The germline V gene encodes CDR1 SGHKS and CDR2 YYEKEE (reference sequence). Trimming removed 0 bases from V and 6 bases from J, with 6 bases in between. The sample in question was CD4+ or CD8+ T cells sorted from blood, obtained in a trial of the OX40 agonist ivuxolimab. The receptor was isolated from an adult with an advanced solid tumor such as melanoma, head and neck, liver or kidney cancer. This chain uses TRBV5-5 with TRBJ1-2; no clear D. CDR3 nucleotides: TGTGCCAGCAGCTTGGGGGAGGATGGCTACACCTTC. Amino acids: CASSLGEDGYTF.